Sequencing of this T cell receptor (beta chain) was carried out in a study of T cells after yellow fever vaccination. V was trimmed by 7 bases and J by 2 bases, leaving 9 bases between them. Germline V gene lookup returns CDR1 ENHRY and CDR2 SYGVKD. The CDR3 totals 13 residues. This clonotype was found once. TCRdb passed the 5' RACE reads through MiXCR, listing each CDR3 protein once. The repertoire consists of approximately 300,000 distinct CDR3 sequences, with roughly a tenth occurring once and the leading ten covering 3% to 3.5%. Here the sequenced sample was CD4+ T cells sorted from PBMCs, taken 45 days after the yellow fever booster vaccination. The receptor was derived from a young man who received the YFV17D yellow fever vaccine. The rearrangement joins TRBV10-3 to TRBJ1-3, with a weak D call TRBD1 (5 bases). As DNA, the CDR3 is TGTGCCATCACGCAGACAGCTGGAAACACCATATATTTT. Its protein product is CAITQTAGNTIYF.